In this sample, the clone carrying this TCR beta chain turned up many times. Covering alpha and beta chains, TRAV- and TRBV-specific primers were used for the first-strand cDNA. The PCR that amplified TCRs ran for around 20 cycles, relying on a constant-region primer and a V-primer adapter. Isolated mRNA was amplified by in vitro transcription. TCRdb reanalysed the reads using MiXCR and keeps one entry per CDR3 protein. The sample consists of under 90,000 distinct CDR3 sequences, around a sixth of them appearing once. The sample is drawn from a study of low-dose radiotherapy and immunotherapy resistance in tumors. Overall study: Intravenous ipilimumab 1 mg/kg every six weeks was given with nivolumab 240 mg every two weeks. Treatment included intravenous cyclophosphamide dosed at 200 mg/m2 every two weeks, one day before radiation and immunotherapy.

This CDR3 region has 16 residues. CDR1 SGHVS and CDR2 FNYEAQ come from the germline V gene. The J segment lost 8 bases and the V segment lost 1 base, leaving 10 bases of the junction unmatched. The time point: after trial treatment. As for treatment: LDRT plus nivolumab, ipilimumab, low-dose cyclophosphamide and aspirin (RACIN trial). Advanced solid tumors lacking tumor-infiltrating lymphocytes were present in eligible patients. The sequence derives from a male donor with prostate cancer. The sequenced sample was PBMCs, obtained after low-dose radiotherapy plus immunotherapy. J is TRBJ2-1 and V is TRBV7-6, with 8 bases that match TRBD2. The CDR3 bases are TGTGCCAGCAGCTTAGGTCGGCTAGCGGGCCTCCATGAGCAGTTCTTC. Translated, it gives CASSLGRLAGLHEQFF.